The 7 T cell receptor beta chains in this list originate from one sample, sequenced in a study of blood T cell repertoires in COVID-19. Profiled with immunoSEQ multiplex PCR; TCRdb holds only in-frame clones, not every one. Of around 65,000 clones in the sample, about 81% were seen once. What was sequenced was peripheral blood. The receptors were sampled from a human donor in a cohort sampled during active COVID-19.

This chain uses TRBV3-1 (or the pseudogene TRBV3-2) with TRBJ2-1; 8 bases agree with TRBD2. Germline trimming cut 4 bases from V and 4 bases from J; bases unmatched to any gene: 6. There are 15 residues in the CDR3. Germline V CDR1 and CDR2: LGHDT, YNNKEL (reference sequence). The CDR3 region has the DNA TGTGCCAGCAGCCCCGTAGCGGGATTATACAATGAGCAGTTCTTC. It yields the protein CASSPVAGLYNEQFF.

The chain combines TRBV15 with TRBJ1-1; tentative D call: TRBD1 (6 bases). CDR3 size: 13 residues. Germline CDR1 reads LNHNV; CDR2 reads YYDKDF (reference sequence). V was clipped by 6 bases and J by 1 base, with 9 bases between them. The CDR3: CATRDRENTEAFF. CDR3 sequence (DNA): TGTGCCACCAGGGACAGAGAGAACACTGAAGCTTTCTTT.

The CDR3 spells CASSLGLPISTQYF. Here the CDR3 DNA reads TGTGCCAGTAGTTTGGGACTCCCTATATCGACCCAGTACTTC. V and J are TRBV19 and TRBJ2-5; D perhaps matches TRBD2 (6 bases). Trimming stripped 5 bases from V and 7 bases from J, with 17 bases between. Germline CDR1 LNHDA, CDR2 SQIVND (reference sequence). The CDR3 extends over 14 amino acids.

The rearrangement uses TRBV7-6 and TRBJ1-3; TRBD1 might be the D (5 bases). In germline, CDR1 is SGHVS, CDR2 FNYEAQ. V was clipped by 1 base and J by 0 bases, with 10 bases between them. CDR3 length equals 16 residues. The CDR3 region has the DNA TGTGCCAGCAGCTTAGGAGGCAGGGTCTCTGGAAACACCATATATTTT. Its protein is CASSLGGRVSGNTIYF.

The gene calls are TRBV19 and TRBJ1-4; TRBD1 matches at 7 bases. Looked up from germline, CDR1 is LNHDA and CDR2 is SQIVND (reference sequence). V was clipped by 5 bases and J by 7 bases; unmatched bases: 10. This CDR3 comprises 15 residues. The CDR3 loop reads CASSPGDSYGEKLFF. CDR3 DNA: TGTGCCAGTAGTCCGGGGGACAGTTATGGTGAAAAACTGTTTTTT.

The J gene is TRBJ2-2, the V gene TRBV12-3 or TRBV12-4; D is undetermined. Trimming shortened V by 3 bases and J by 6 bases, and 5 bases separated the two germline ends. The CDR3 is 12 residues long. CDR3 protein: CASSFGPGELFF. Here the CDR3 DNA reads TGTGCCAGCAGTTTTGGCCCCGGGGAGCTGTTTTTT.

The chain uses TRBV4-1 and TRBJ1-5; 10 bases map to TRBD1. The length of the CDR3 is 15 residues. Losses at the gene ends were 1 base for V and 6 bases for J; bases not matched to a gene: 3. Germline V gene sequence: CDR1 MGHRA, CDR2 YSYEKL. The chain's CDR3 is CASSQGQGAVQPQHF. The CDR3 nucleotides read TGCGCCAGCAGCCAAGGACAGGGGGCGGTTCAGCCCCAGCATTTT.